This entry lists 17 T cell receptor beta chains sequenced from one sample in a study of blood T cell repertoires in COVID-19. Sequencing used immunoSEQ multiplex PCR; TCRdb keeps in-frame clones, though not all of them. The repertoire holds 90,000 to 120,000 clones, with about nine tenths as singletons. The specimen was peripheral blood. The receptors here all came from a woman in her 30s with acute or convalescent COVID-19.

The genes are TRBV6-1 and TRBJ2-7, with unresolved D. V gave up 2 bases and J gave up 4 bases, with 6 bases separating them. This CDR3 has 12 amino acids. Germline V lookup: CDR1 MNHNS, CDR2 SASEGT. CDR3 in amino acids: CASSEMRYEQYF. The CDR3, as DNA: TGTGCCAGCAGTGAAATGAGGTACGAGCAGTACTTC.

This sequence joins TRBV27 and TRBJ2-7; 10 positions match TRBD2. Germline loops: CDR1 MNHEY, CDR2 SMNVEV (reference sequence). After removal of 7 bases from V and 2 bases from J, the junction contained 14 bases not matched to a gene. The CDR3 loop spans 17 amino acids. The CDR3 region is CASTERASGSIAYEQYF. For the CDR3, the DNA is TGTGCCAGCACCGAAAGGGCTAGCGGGAGTATTGCCTACGAGCAGTACTTC.

V gene TRBV19 combines with J gene TRBJ2-7, with D uncertain. The CDR3 has 12 residues. V lost 5 bases to trimming and J lost 6 bases, with 11 bases between them. Germline values: CDR1 LNHDA, CDR2 SQIVND (reference sequence). The CDR3 sequence is CASSDNRAEQYF. CDR3 bases: TGTGCCAGTAGTGACAACCGCGCCGAGCAGTACTTC.

The rearrangement links TRBV18 to TRBJ2-7; 9 bases fit TRBD2. The CDR3 is made up of 18 amino acids. The germline V gene has CDR1 KGHSH and CDR2 LQKENI. Trimming took 3 bases from V and 2 from J; bases not matched to a gene: 14. CDR3 loop: CASSPGTSFLLSPYEQYF. In nucleotides, the CDR3 is TGTGCCAGCTCACCCGGGACTAGCTTTCTTCTCTCCCCCTACGAGCAGTACTTC.

This clone occurred once. DNA for the CDR3: TGCGCCAGCAGCCCCCGCCTTGCGGTTTACAATGAGCAGTTCTTC. Protein product: CASSPRLAVYNEQFF. This chain uses TRBV4-3 with TRBJ2-1; D not certain. Looked up from germline, CDR1 is LGHNA and CDR2 is YSLEER. V dropped 4 bases and J dropped 4 bases, with 14 bases sitting between them. The CDR3 spans 15 residues.

J is TRBJ2-2 and V is TRBV5-8; 7 positions agree with TRBD1. The CDR3 consists of 13 residues. Germline V gives CDR1 SGHTS, CDR2 YDEGEE. V dropped 4 bases and J dropped 10; count of bases not matched to a gene: 7. The chain's CDR3 is CASSTRQGAELFF. The CDR3 DNA reads as TGTGCCAGCAGCACTAGACAGGGCGCGGAGCTGTTTTTT.

V gene TRBV12-3 or TRBV12-4 combines with J gene TRBJ1-2, with D tentatively TRBD1 (5 bases). This CDR3 spans 13 amino acids. The V gene lost 8 bases and the J gene lost 3 bases, with 13 bases spanning the gap. CDR3 residues: CASCRRGDYGYTF. CDR3 DNA sequence: TGTGCCAGCTGCCGTCGGGGGGACTATGGCTACACCTTC.

The chain links TRBV6-6 to TRBJ1-1; D not resolved. The CDR3 spans 12 residues. Germline V gives CDR1 MNHNY, CDR2 SVGAGI (reference sequence). The CDR3 here is CAGRASDTEAFF. Written as DNA, the CDR3 is TGTGCTGGGAGGGCTTCGGACACTGAAGCTTTCTTT.

CDR3 protein: CASSQVGQGSNQPQHF. The CDR3 region has the DNA TGTGCCAGCAGCCAGGTGGGACAGGGGAGCAATCAGCCCCAGCATTTT. V gene TRBV4-2 combines with J gene TRBJ1-5, with 10 bases fitting TRBD1. V was clipped by 3 bases and J by 1 base; unmatched bases: 3. Germline-derived CDR1 and CDR2 are LGHNA and YNFKEQ. The CDR3 has 16 residues.

The rearrangement uses TRBV27 and TRBJ1-2; D is perhaps TRBD1 (5 bases). The CDR3 has 12 residues. Germline V gene lookup returns CDR1 MNHEY and CDR2 SMNVEV (reference sequence). The V end lost 6 bases, the J end lost 7 bases, and 12 bases lay between the germline ends. CDR3 sequence: CASSPLGGGYTF. CDR3 bases: TGTGCCAGCAGCCCACTGGGGGGTGGCTACACCTTC.

This chain connects TRBV27 to TRBJ1-4, with 8 nucleotides matching TRBD1. CDR1 is MNHEY, CDR2 SMNVEV, per germline (reference sequence). The ends lost 4 bases at V and 4 bases at J; junction bases unmatched: 8. This CDR3 comprises 16 residues. The CDR3 spells CASSSESGQDNEKLFF. The CDR3 DNA reads as TGTGCCAGCAGTTCCGAATCGGGACAGGATAATGAAAAACTGTTTTTT.

The CDR3 protein is CASSLRGSDHFSTDTQYF. DNA of the CDR3: TGTGCCAGCAGCTTAAGGGGCTCAGACCATTTTAGCACAGATACGCAGTATTTT. V gene TRBV7-9 combines with J gene TRBJ2-3; D is perhaps TRBD1 (5 bases). Germline lookup yields CDR1 SEHNR and CDR2 FQNEAQ (reference sequence). Trimming shortened V by 2 bases and J by 0 bases, and 18 bases separated the two germline ends. The CDR3 has 18 amino acids.

The V call is TRBV29-1, the J call TRBJ1-4; D may be TRBD1 (6 bases). The CDR3 consists of 13 residues. Germline values: CDR1 SQVTM, CDR2 ANQGSEA. V lost 6 bases and J 8 bases, leaving 16 bases between the germline ends. The CDR3 bases are TGCAGCGTATCCGACAGGCCTACGGAAAAACTGTTTTTT. Translating it yields CSVSDRPTEKLFF.

The chain links TRBV4-2 to TRBJ1-3; no definite D call. Trimming cost V 0 bases and J 1 base, with 7 bases left between them. The CDR3 has 15 residues. Germline V gene data show CDR1 as LGHNA and CDR2 as YNFKEQ. The CDR3 sequence is CASSQEGSSGNTIYF. The CDR3 DNA sequence: TGTGCCAGCAGCCAAGAGGGGAGTTCTGGAAACACCATATATTTT.

This chain connects TRBV6-1 to TRBJ1-4; weak D call: TRBD1 (6 bases). Germline V gene data show CDR1 as MNHNS and CDR2 as SASEGT. This CDR3 is 17 amino acids long. V shed 1 base and J shed 7 bases, with 19 bases lying between them. CDR3 loop: CASSEGGIVGAGEKLFF. CDR3 coding DNA: TGTGCCAGCAGTGAAGGAGGGATTGTGGGGGCGGGTGAAAAACTGTTTTTT.

The chain employs TRBV7-2 and TRBJ1-1; 8 bases are a match to TRBD1. Looked up from germline, CDR1 is SGHTA and CDR2 is FQGNSA. With 3 bases clipped from V and 4 bases from J, the junction kept 16 bases outside the gene matches. This CDR3 is 18 amino acids long. The CDR3 region is CASSFPQGQGSRSTEAFF. CDR3 coding DNA: TGTGCCAGCAGCTTCCCCCAAGGACAGGGATCGAGGAGCACTGAAGCTTTCTTT.

The gene calls are TRBV6-5 and TRBJ2-5; 15 bases map to TRBD2. The V and J ends lost 6 bases and 5 bases, in that order; junction bases with no gene match: 4. Germline V gene lookup returns CDR1 MNHEY and CDR2 SVGAGI. The CDR3 runs to 15 residues. CDR3 sequence: CASSAGTSGGETQYF. CDR3 DNA: TGTGCCAGCAGCGCCGGGACTAGCGGGGGGGAGACCCAGTACTTC.